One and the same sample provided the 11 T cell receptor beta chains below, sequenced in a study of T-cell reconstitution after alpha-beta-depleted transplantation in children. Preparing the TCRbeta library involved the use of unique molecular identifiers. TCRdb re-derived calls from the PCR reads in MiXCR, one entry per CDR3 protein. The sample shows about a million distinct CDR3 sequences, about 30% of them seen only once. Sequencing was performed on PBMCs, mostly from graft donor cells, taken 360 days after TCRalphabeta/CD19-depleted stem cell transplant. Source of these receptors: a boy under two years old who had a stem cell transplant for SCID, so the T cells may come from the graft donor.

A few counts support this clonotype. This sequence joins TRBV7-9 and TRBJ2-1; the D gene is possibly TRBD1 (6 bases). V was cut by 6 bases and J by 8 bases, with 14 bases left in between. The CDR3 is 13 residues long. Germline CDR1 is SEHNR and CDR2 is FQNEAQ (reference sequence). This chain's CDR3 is CASRTNRVDEQFF. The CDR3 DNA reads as TGTGCCAGCAGAACCAACAGGGTCGATGAGCAGTTCTTC. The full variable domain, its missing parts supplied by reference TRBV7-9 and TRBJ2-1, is DTGVSQNPRHKITKRGQNVTFRCDPISEHNRLYWYRQTLGQGPEFLTYFQNEAQLEKSRLLSDRFSAERPKGSFSTLEIQRTEQGDSAMYLCASRTNRVDEQFFGPGTRLTVL.

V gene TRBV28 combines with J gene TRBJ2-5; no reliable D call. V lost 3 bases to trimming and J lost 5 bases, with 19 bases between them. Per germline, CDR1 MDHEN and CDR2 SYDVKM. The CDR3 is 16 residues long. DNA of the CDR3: TGTGCCAGCAGTTTTTTCTTGGGCAGGAAAGGGGAGACCCAGTACTTC. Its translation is CASSFFLGRKGETQYF. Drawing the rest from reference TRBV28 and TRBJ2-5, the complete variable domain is DVKVTQSSRYLVKRTGEKVFLECVQDMDHENMFWYRQDPGLGLRLIYFSYDVKMKEKGDIPEGYSVSREKKERFSLILESASTNQTSMYLCASSFFLGRKGETQYFGPGTRLLVL.

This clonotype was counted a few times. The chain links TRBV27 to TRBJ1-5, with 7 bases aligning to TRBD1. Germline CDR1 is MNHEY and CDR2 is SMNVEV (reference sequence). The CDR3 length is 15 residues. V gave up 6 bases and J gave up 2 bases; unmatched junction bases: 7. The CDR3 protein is CASSVQGYGNQPQHF. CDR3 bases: TGTGCCAGCAGCGTACAGGGGTACGGCAATCAGCCCCAGCATTTT.

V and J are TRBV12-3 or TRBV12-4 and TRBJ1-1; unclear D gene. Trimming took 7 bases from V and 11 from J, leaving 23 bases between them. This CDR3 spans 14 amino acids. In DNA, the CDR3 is TGTGCCAGCACTCCCCGTGGGGATGCAAATAAGGCTTTCTTT. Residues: CASTPRGDANKAFF.

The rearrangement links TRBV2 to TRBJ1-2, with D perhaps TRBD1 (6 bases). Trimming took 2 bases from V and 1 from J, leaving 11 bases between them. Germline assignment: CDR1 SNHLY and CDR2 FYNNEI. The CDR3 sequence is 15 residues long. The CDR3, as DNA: TGTGCCAGCAGTGAACAGGGGAGCTTTAACTATGGCTACACCTTC. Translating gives CASSEQGSFNYGYTF.

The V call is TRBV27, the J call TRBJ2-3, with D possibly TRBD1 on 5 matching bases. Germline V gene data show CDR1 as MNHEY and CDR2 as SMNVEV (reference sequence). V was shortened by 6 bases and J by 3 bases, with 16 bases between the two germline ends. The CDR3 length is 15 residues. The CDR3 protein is CASSWGSRGTDTQYF. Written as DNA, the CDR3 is TGTGCCAGCAGCTGGGGCTCTAGGGGAACAGATACGCAGTATTTT.

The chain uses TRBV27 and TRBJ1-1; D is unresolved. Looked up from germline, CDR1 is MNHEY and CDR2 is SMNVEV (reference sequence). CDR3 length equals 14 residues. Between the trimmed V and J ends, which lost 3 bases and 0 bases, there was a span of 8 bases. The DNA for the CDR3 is TGTGCCAGCAGTTTTGGGAGTTTGAACACTGAAGCTTTCTTT. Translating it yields CASSFGSLNTEAFF.

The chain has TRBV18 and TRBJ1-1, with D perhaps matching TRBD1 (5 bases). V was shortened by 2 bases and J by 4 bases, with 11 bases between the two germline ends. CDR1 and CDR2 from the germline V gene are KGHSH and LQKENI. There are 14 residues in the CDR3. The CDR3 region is CASSPTAGSTEAFF. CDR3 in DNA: TGTGCCAGCTCACCAACGGCAGGGTCCACTGAAGCTTTCTTT. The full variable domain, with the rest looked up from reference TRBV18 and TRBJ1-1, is NAGVMQNPRHLVRRRGQEARLRCSPMKGHSHVYWYRQLPEEGLKFMVYLQKENIIDESGMPKERFSAEFPKEGPSILRIQQVVRGDSAAYFCASSPTAGSTEAFFGQGTRLTVV.

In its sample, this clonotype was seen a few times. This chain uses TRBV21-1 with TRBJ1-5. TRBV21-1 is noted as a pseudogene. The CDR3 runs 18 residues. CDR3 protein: CASSTPAGSMCRNQPQHF. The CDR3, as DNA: TGTGCCAGCAGCACCCCAGCGGGGAGTATGTGCCGCAATCAGCCCCAGCATTTT.

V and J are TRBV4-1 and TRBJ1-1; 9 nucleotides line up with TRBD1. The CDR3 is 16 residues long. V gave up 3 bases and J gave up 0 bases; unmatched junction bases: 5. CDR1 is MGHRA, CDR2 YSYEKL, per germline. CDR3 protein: CASSQDGQGLNTEAFF. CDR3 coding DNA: TGCGCCAGCAGCCAGGATGGACAGGGGCTGAACACTGAAGCTTTCTTT.

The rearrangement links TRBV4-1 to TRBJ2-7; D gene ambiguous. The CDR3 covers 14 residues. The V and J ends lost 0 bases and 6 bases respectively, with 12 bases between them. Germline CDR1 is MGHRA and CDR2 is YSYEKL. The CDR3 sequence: CASSQDSQAGEQYF. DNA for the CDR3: TGCGCCAGCAGCCAAGATTCCCAGGCCGGCGAGCAGTACTTC.